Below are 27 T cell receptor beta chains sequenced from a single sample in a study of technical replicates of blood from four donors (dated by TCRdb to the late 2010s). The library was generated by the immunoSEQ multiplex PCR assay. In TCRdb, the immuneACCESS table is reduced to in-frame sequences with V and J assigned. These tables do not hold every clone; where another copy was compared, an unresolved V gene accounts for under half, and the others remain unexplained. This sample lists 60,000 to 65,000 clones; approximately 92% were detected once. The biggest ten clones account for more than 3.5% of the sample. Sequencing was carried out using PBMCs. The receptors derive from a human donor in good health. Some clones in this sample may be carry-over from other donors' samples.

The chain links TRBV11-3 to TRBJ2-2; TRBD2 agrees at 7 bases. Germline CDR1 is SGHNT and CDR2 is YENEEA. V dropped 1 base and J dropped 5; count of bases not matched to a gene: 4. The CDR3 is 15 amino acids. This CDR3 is CASSLARAGTGELFF. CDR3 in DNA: TGTGCCAGCAGCTTAGCAAGAGCGGGGACCGGGGAGCTGTTTTTT.

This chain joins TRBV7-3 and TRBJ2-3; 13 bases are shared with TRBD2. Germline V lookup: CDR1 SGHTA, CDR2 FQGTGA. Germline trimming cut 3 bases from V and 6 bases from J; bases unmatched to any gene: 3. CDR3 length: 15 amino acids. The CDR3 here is CASSLGLAGLDTQYF. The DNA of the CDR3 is TGTGCCAGCAGCTTGGGACTAGCGGGGTTGGATACGCAGTATTTT.

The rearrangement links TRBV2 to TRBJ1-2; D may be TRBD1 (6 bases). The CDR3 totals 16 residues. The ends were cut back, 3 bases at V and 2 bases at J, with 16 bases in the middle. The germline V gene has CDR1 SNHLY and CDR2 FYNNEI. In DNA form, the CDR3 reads TGTGCCAGCAGTGAGGGGACGACAGGCGGGAACTATGGCTACACCTTC. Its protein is CASSEGTTGGNYGYTF.

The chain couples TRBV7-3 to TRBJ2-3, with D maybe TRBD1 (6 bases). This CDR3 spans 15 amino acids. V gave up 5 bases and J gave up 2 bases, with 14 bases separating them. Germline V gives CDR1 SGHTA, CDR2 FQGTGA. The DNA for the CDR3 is TGTGCCAGCAGCGCCCAAGGGGGTCCCACAGATACGCAGTATTTT. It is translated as CASSAQGGPTDTQYF.

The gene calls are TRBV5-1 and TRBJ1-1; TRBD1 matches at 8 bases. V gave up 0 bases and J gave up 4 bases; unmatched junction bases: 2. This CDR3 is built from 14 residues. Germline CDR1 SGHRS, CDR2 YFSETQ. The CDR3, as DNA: TGCGCCAGCAGCTTGGAGCAGGGGGCCACTGAAGCTTTCTTT. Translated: CASSLEQGATEAFF.

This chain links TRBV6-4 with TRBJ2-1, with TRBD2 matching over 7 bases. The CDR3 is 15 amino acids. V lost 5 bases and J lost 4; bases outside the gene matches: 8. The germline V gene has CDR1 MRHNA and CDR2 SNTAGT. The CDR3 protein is CASSPGGRPYNEQFF. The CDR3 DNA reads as TGTGCCAGCAGTCCCGGCGGGAGACCGTACAATGAGCAGTTCTTC.

For the CDR3, the DNA is TGTGCCAGCAGTGACCGACAGGGGATAAACTATGGCTACACCTTC. Translating it yields CASSDRQGINYGYTF. The chain has TRBV25-1 and TRBJ1-2; 8 bases are a match to TRBD1. V trimming: 3 bases; J trimming: 2 bases; junction bases outside the gene matches: 5. The CDR3 consists of 15 residues. CDR1 MGHDK and CDR2 SYGVNS come from the germline V gene.

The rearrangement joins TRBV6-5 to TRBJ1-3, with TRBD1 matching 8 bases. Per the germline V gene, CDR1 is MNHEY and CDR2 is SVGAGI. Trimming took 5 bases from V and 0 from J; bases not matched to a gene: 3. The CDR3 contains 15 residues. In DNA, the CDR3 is TGTGCCAGCAGTGCGGACAGGGTCTCTGGAAACACCATATATTTT. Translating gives CASSADRVSGNTIYF.

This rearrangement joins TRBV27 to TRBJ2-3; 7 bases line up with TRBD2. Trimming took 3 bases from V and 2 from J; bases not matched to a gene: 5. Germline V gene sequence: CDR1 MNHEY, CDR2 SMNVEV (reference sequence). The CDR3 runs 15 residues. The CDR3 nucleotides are TGTGCCAGCAGTTTGGGGGGGGACTACACAGATACGCAGTATTTT. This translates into CASSLGGDYTDTQYF.

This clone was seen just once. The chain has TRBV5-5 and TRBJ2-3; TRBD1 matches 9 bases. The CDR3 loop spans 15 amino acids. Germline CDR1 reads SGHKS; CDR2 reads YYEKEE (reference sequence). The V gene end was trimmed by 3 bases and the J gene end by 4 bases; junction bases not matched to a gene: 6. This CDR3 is CASSSTGGGADTQYF. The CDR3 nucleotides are TGTGCCAGCAGCTCGACAGGGGGGGGTGCAGATACGCAGTATTTT. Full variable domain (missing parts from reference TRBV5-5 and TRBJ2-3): DAGVTQSPTHLIKTRGQQVTLRCSPISGHKSVSWYQQVLGQGPQFIFQYYEKEERGRGNFPDRFSARQFPNYSSELNVNALLLGDSALYLCASSSTGGGADTQYFGPGTRLTVL.

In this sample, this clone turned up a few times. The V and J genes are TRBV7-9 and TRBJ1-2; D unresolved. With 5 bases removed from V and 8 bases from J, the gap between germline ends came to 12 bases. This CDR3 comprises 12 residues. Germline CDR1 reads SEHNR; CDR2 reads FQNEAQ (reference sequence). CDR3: CASSPAPRGYTF. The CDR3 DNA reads TGTGCCAGCAGCCCCGCCCCCAGGGGCTACACCTTC.

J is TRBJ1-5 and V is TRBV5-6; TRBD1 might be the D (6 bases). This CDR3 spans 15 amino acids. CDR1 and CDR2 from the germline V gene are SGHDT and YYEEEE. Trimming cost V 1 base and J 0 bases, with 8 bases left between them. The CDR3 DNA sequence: TGTGCCAGCAGCTTGAGGGGGTATAGCAATCAGCCCCAGCATTTT. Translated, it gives CASSLRGYSNQPQHF.

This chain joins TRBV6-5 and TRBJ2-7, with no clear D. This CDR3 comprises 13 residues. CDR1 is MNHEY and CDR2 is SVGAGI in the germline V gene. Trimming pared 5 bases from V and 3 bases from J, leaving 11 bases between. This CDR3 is CASSRQTNYEQYF. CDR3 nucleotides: TGTGCCAGCAGTAGACAAACCAACTACGAGCAGTACTTC.

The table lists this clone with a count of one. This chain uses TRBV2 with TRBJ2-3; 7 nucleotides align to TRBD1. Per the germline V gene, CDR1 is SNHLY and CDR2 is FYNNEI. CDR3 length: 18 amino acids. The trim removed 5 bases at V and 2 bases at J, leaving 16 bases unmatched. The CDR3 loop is CASSSEGTAHPYTDTQYF. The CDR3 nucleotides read TGTGCCAGCAGTTCCGAAGGGACAGCCCACCCTTACACAGATACGCAGTATTTT.

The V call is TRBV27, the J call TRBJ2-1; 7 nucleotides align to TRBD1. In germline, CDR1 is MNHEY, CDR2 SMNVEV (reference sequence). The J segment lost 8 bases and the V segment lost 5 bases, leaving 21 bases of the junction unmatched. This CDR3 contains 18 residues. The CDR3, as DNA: TGTGCCAGCAGTACCCCGGACAGGTTTGGACAATCCAGGGATGAGCAGTTCTTC. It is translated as CASSTPDRFGQSRDEQFF.

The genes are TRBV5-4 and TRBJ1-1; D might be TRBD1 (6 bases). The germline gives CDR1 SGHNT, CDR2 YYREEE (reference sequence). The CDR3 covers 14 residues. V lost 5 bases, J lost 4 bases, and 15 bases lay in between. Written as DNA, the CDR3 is TGTGCCAGCAGGCCCTCGGACAGTGCCACTGAAGCTTTCTTT. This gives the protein CASRPSDSATEAFF. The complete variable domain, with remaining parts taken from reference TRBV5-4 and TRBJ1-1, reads ETGVTQSPTHLIKTRGQQVTLRCSSQSGHNTVSWYQQALGQGPQFIFQYYREEENGRGNFPPRFSGLQFPNYSSELNVNALELDDSALYLCASRPSDSATEAFFGQGTRLTVV.

The DNA for the CDR3 is TGTGCCAGCAGCTTAGTGGGCAGTAATTCACCCCTCCACTTT. This codes for CASSLVGSNSPLHF. The rearrangement uses TRBV7-8 and TRBJ1-6; the D is unclear. Germline V gene lookup returns CDR1 SGHVS and CDR2 FQNEAQ. This CDR3 comprises 14 residues. V lost 1 base and J 6 bases, leaving 7 bases between the germline ends.

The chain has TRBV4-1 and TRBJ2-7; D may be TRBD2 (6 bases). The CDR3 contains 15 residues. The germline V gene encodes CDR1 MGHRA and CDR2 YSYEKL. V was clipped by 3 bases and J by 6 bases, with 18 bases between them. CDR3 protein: CASSQAGLPPSEQYF. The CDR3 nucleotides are TGCGCCAGCAGCCAGGCGGGACTCCCCCCGAGCGAGCAGTACTTC.

The CDR3 DNA sequence: TGCAGCGTTCCGACAGGGGCCACCGGGGAGCTGTTTTTT. Translation: CSVPTGATGELFF. The chain is built from TRBV29-1 and TRBJ2-2; 8 bases map to TRBD1. The V segment lost 5 bases and the J segment 4 bases; nucleotides outside the gene matches: 3. The CDR3 is made up of 13 amino acids. Germline V gene sequence: CDR1 SQVTM, CDR2 ANQGSEA.

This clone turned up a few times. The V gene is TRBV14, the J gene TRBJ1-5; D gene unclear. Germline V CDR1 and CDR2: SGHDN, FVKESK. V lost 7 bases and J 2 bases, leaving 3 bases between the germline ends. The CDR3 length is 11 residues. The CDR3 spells CASTGNQPQHF. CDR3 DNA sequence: TGTGCCAGCACAGGCAATCAGCCCCAGCATTTT.

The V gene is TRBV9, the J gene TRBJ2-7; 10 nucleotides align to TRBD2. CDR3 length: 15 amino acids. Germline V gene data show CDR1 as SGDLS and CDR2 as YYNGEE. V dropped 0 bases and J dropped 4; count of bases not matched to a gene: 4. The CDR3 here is CASSVGLAGVYEQYF. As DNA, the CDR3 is TGTGCCAGCAGCGTAGGGCTAGCGGGAGTATACGAGCAGTACTTC. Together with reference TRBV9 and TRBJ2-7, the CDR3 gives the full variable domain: DSGVTQTPKHLITATGQRVTLRCSPRSGDLSVYWYQQSLDQGLQFLIQYYNGEERAKGNILERFSAQQFPDLHSELNLSSLELGDSALYFCASSVGLAGVYEQYFGPGTRLTVT.

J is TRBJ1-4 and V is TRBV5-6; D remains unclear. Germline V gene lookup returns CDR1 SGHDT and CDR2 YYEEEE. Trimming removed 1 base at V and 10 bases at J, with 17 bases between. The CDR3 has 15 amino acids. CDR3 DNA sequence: TGTGCCAGCAGCTTGACGAGCGGAGCCATGGGAAAACTGTTTTTT. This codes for CASSLTSGAMGKLFF.

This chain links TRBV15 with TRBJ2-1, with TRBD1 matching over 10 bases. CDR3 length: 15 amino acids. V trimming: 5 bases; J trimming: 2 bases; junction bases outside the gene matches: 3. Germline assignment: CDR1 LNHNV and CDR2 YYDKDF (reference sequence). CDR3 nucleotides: TGTGCCACCAGCGCGGACAGGGGGGCCTACAATGAGCAGTTCTTC. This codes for CATSADRGAYNEQFF.

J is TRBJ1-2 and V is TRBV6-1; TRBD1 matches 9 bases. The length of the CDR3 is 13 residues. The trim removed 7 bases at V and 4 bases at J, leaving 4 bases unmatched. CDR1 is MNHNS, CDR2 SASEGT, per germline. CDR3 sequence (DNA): TGTGCCAGCATGAGGGACAGGGTCTATGGCTACACCTTC. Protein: CASMRDRVYGYTF.

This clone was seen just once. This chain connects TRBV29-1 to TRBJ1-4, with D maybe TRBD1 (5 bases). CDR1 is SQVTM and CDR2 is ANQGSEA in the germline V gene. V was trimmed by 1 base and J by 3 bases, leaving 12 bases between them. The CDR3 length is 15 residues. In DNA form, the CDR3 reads TGCAGCGTTGAAGTGCCAGGGAAAGCTAATGAAAAACTGTTTTTT. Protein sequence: CSVEVPGKANEKLFF.

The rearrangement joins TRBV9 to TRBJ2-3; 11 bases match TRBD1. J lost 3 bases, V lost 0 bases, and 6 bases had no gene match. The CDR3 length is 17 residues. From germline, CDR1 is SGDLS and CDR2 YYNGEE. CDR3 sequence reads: CASSVGQGTGGTDTQYF. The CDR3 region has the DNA TGTGCCAGCAGCGTAGGGCAGGGGACAGGGGGGACAGATACGCAGTATTTT.

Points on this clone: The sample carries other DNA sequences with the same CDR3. The CDR3 coding sequence is TGTGCCAGCTCACCCGGGGAAGGATCCTACGAGCAGTACTTC. Amino acid sequence: CASSPGEGSYEQYF. The chain uses TRBV18 and TRBJ2-7; tentative D call: TRBD2 (5 bases). V lost 3 bases and J 1 base, leaving 10 bases between the germline ends. CDR1 is KGHSH and CDR2 is LQKENI in the germline V gene. This CDR3 contains 14 residues.